This TCR beta chain stems from a study of shared clonotypes between healthy human individuals. Original processing notes: Junction-only sequences produced by ImmunoSEQ had no quality scores, so filtering differed. Only in-frame clones appear in the TCRdb table, and some are missing; sequencing was by immunoSEQ multiplex PCR. V and J calls and clone size follow that table, whereas D and trimming were derived from the DNA. The sample has approximately 640,000 clones; about 90% are singletons. The donor population consisted of healthy HIV-negative adults with no recent acute infections or vaccinations. The CDR3 is 14 amino acids. Germline-derived CDR1 and CDR2 are LNHDA and SQIVND (reference sequence). Trimming cost V 5 bases and J 4 bases, with 14 bases left between them.

The sequence was obtained from a man between 18 and 35 years old in good health. Some clones in this sample may be carry-over from other donors' samples. The chain recombines TRBV19 with TRBJ1-2; maybe TRBD1 (6 bases). Sequenced: memory CD8+ T cells from PBMCs. Subset defined: CD45RO+ cells pooled with CCR7-negative TemRA cells. Here the CDR3 reads CASSFQQGGYGYTF. CDR3 coding DNA: TGTGCCAGTAGTTTTCAACAGGGAGGCTATGGCTACACCTTC.